A single sample is the source of the 16 T cell receptor beta chains below, sequenced in a study of tumor-infiltrating lymphocytes in primary liver carcinoma. With a constant-region primer, TCR beta cDNA was made from approximately 520 ng of total RNA. Each TCR beta library was derived from three nested multiplex PCR rounds that employed slightly modified ARM-PCR. TRBV1-TRBV30 forward primers paired with a C-beta reverse primer were used in the first two PCR rounds, which ran around 10 cycles each. Each CDR3 protein is one row after TCRdb ran MiXCR on the multiplex PCR reads. Of around 210,000 distinct CDR3 sequences in the sample, less than 65% are singletons; the top ten hold under 7.5%. RNA was extracted from whole blood without cell sorting, alongside germline DNA. Material: peripheral blood. The receptors derive from a woman aged 55-70 years with primary liver carcinoma and hepatitis B virus infection.

This clonotype was found many times. The genes are TRBV4-1 and TRBJ1-2, with D perhaps matching TRBD1 (6 bases). The V end was cut by 0 bases, the J end by 8 bases, with 13 bases between. The CDR3 runs 14 residues. Germline CDR1 MGHRA, CDR2 YSYEKL. CDR3 in DNA: TGCGCCAGCAGCCAAGAAGAGGGGGGGCGAGGCTACACCTTC. Translated, it gives CASSQEEGGRGYTF.

V gene TRBV6-5 combines with J gene TRBJ2-1; D is perhaps TRBD2 (6 bases). Trimming removed 11 bases from V and 3 bases from J, with 26 bases in between. The germline V gene has CDR1 MNHEY and CDR2 SVGAGI. This CDR3 has 17 amino acids. CDR3 DNA: TGTGCCGGCGGGCCCCGGGTCCGAGCGGGTCGCTACAATGAGCAGTTCTTC. This encodes CAGGPRVRAGRYNEQFF.

Regarding this clonotype: Being one base from a much bigger clone, this may be a read error. The chain has TRBV12-3 or TRBV12-4 and TRBJ2-6, with a possible D match to TRBD1 (5 bases). The CDR3 runs to 15 residues. CDR3: CASSLGSSGANVLAF. The CDR3 region has the DNA TGTGCCAGCAGTTTAGGGAGCTCTGGGGCCAACGTCCTGGCTTTC.

A remark on this clonotype: At one end the junction does not follow the germline gene, possibly because of a read error. The CDR3 region is CASSLVPSGGIEGTQYF. In nucleotides, the CDR3 is TGTGCCAGTAGCTTAGTTCCCAGCGGGGGAATCGAGGGGACCCAGTACTTC. The V call is TRBV11-2, the J call TRBJ2-5, with 8 positions matching TRBD2. The CDR3 covers 17 residues. Germline loops: CDR1 SGHAT, CDR2 FQNNGV.

CDR3 sequence: CATGTGSSYNEQFF. The CDR3 DNA reads as TGTGCCACCGGGACGGGGAGTTCCTACAATGAGCAGTTCTTC. The chain is built from TRBV10-3 and TRBJ2-1; perhaps D is TRBD1 or TRBD2 (5 bases each). V dropped 10 bases and J dropped 1 base, with 14 bases sitting between them. This CDR3 has 14 amino acids. In germline, CDR1 is ENHRY, CDR2 SYGVKD.

In this sample, this clonotype turned up once. The chain couples TRBV30 to TRBJ2-1, with 9 bases that match TRBD2. This CDR3 has 16 amino acids. V was pared by 5 bases and J by 3 bases, with 11 bases of the junction left unmatched. CDR1 is GTSNPN and CDR2 is SVGIG in the germline V gene (reference sequence). DNA of the CDR3: TGTGCCTGGGAGGGGGTAGCGGGAGACAACTACAATGAGCAGTTCTTC. This codes for CAWEGVAGDNYNEQFF.

Remarks on this clonotype: A much larger clone lies a single base off, so this may be a read error. The gene calls are TRBV5-5 and TRBJ1-1; D might be TRBD1 (6 bases). The V gene's germline CDR1 is SGHKS and CDR2 YYEKEE (reference sequence). Trimming pared 1 base from V and 7 bases from J, leaving 11 bases between. The CDR3 sequence is 13 residues long. CDR3 DNA: TGTGCCAGCAGCTTGACAGGGAAAGTTGAAGCTTTCTTT. Translating it yields CASSLTGKVEAFF.

The chain couples TRBV7-8 to TRBJ2-6; D is unresolved. Trimming shortened V by 2 bases and J by 3 bases, and 11 bases separated the two germline ends. The CDR3 is made up of 16 amino acids. Germline lookup yields CDR1 SGHVS and CDR2 FQNEAQ. CDR3 DNA: TGTGCCAGCAGCTTACGGCCCGGGCTTGGGGCCAACGTCCTGACTTTC. It specifies CASSLRPGLGANVLTF.

For this clonotype: The missing conserved phenylalanine or tryptophan at the end of this CDR3 makes a read error likely. V usage is TRBV11-3 and J usage is TRBJ2-7; D uncertain. Trimming removed 6 bases from V and 7 bases from J, with 16 bases in between. Germline values: CDR1 SGHNT, CDR2 YENEEA. This CDR3 contains 13 residues. The CDR3 loop reads CASSLRPSWEQYL. The CDR3 DNA follows: TGTGCCAGCAGTCTTCGCCCTTCGTGGGAGCAGTACTTA.

The V call is TRBV19, the J call TRBJ2-1; D is perhaps TRBD2 (5 bases). Trimming took 3 bases from V and 9 from J, leaving 15 bases between them. In germline, CDR1 is LNHDA, CDR2 SQIVND (reference sequence). The CDR3 contains 14 residues. CDR3 residues: CASSIEGTTLEQFF. CDR3 sequence (DNA): TGTGCCAGTAGTATTGAGGGTACCACGCTTGAGCAGTTCTTC. Looking up the rest from reference TRBV19 and TRBJ2-1 gives the full variable domain: DGGITQSPKYLFRKEGQNVTLSCEQNLNHDAMYWYRQDPGQGLRLIYYSQIVNDFQKGDIAEGYSVSREKKESFPLTVTSAQKNPTAFYLCASSIEGTTLEQFFGPGTRLTVL.

In the case of this clonotype: A clone one base away is much larger, so this may be a read error. The CDR3 end shows no conserved phenylalanine or tryptophan, and so a read error is likely. This rearrangement joins TRBV6-5 to TRBJ2-5; D is possibly TRBD1 (6 bases). The CDR3 runs 14 residues. With 4 bases removed from V and 1 base from J, the gap between germline ends came to 10 bases. Germline assignment: CDR1 MNHEY and CDR2 SVGAGI. The CDR3 spells CASSFQGRQETQYL. Written as DNA, the CDR3 is TGTGCCAGCAGTTTTCAGGGGCGCCAAGAGACCCAGTACTTA.

This clonotype was recorded many times. The chain carries TRBV11-3 and TRBJ2-2, with D perhaps TRBD2 (5 bases). Germline loops: CDR1 SGHNT, CDR2 YENEEA. Trimming removed 4 bases at V and 5 bases at J, with 17 bases between. The CDR3 contains 16 residues. The CDR3 sequence is CASSSTRLAGTGELFF. Here the CDR3 DNA reads TGTGCCAGCAGCTCAACCCGGTTGGCGGGTACCGGGGAGCTGTTTTTT.

In regard to this clonotype: One junction end does not reproduce the germline sequence, and a read error may be involved. The chain combines TRBV6-2 or TRBV6-3 with TRBJ2-7; TRBD1 aligns across 11 bases. This CDR3 region has 17 residues. Germline values: CDR1 MNHEY, CDR2 SVGEGT. The CDR3 coding sequence is TGTGTCAGCACTCCAGGACAGGGGGCCTCCCTCTACTACGAACAGTACTTC. It is translated as CVSTPGQGASLYYEQYF.

This clonotype came up a few times. The chain couples TRBV28 to TRBJ2-2; 7 bases align to TRBD1. The germline CDR1 and CDR2 sequences are MDHEN and SYDVKM. V was pared by 6 bases and J by 4 bases, with 5 bases of the junction left unmatched. CDR3 length equals 14 residues. The chain's CDR3 is CASRRDSSTGELFF. The CDR3, as DNA: TGTGCCAGCAGACGGGACAGCTCCACCGGGGAGCTGTTTTTT.

Details on this clonotype: Since the CDR3 does not end with the conserved phenylalanine or tryptophan, this likely comes from a read error. The rearrangement links TRBV11-2 to TRBJ2-7; 7 bases are a match to TRBD1. J was trimmed by 2 bases and V by 5 bases; bases with no gene match: 6. CDR3 size: 14 residues. CDR1 SGHAT and CDR2 FQNNGV come from the germline V gene. In DNA form, the CDR3 reads TGTGCCAGCAGCCCCCGACAGGGAACCTACGAGCAGTACCCC. Translated, it gives CASSPRQGTYEQYP.

J is TRBJ2-3 and V is TRBV29-1; 7 bases are shared with TRBD2. The junction had 14 bases not matched to a gene; V was cut back by 8 bases and J by 3 bases. The CDR3 is made up of 15 amino acids. Per germline, CDR1 SQVTM and CDR2 ANQGSEA. CDR3 DNA sequence: TGCAGCTCACGAGGGCTAGCGGACGTAACAGATACGCAGTATTTT. This codes for CSSRGLADVTDTQYF.